This TCR beta chain appears in the sequencing data of a study of blood T cell repertoires in COVID-19. Per germline, CDR1 SGHTA and CDR2 FQGTGA. The CDR3 has 13 residues. V lost 8 bases and J lost 4; bases outside the gene matches: 3. In the authors' methods: For nucleated cells, counts were estimated from reference gene primer amplification. Method: immunoSEQ multiplex PCR; TCRdb's copy keeps in-frame clones and lacks some. V and J calls and clone size follow that table, whereas D and trimming were derived from the DNA. The table shows about 240,000 clones, with 83% occurring only once. The sequence derives from a woman between 40 and 55 years old who had been exposed to COVID-19. This chain links TRBV7-3 with TRBJ2-1, with 9 bases that match TRBD1. The sequenced sample consisted of PBMCs or T cells enriched from blood (not recorded which). CDR3 sequence: CASGTGRYNEQFF. The CDR3 DNA reads as TGTGCCAGCGGGACAGGGCGTTACAATGAGCAGTTCTTC.